This record looks at one T cell receptor beta chain sequence and its context. Its specificity is not known. A much larger clone lies a single base off, so this may be a read error. A J-beta primer mix and a sample-barcoded 5' primer were used in a second PCR of about 6 to 12 cycles. TCRdb recomputed calls from the 5' RACE reads with MiXCR, one row per CDR3 protein. Of 650,000 to 800,000 distinct CDR3 sequences in the sample, under 65% are singletons; the top ten hold roughly 12%. This record comes from a study of blood T cells in healthy people across ages. The study's findings and limits: Higher diversity and more naive CD4+ cells were features of long-lived donors, compared to aged donors.

The source of this sequence is a woman of 80 years or more in good health. The sample was blood.

This CDR3 reads CASTARGSYEQYF. CDR3 coding DNA: TGTGCCAGCACTGCAAGGGGCTCCTACGAGCAGTACTTC. The J gene is TRBJ2-4, the V gene TRBV27, with D tentatively TRBD1 (5 bases). Gene TRBJ2-7 matches the end of the DNA better, so the J call may be wrong. In germline, CDR1 is MNHEY, CDR2 SMNVEV (reference sequence). The length of the CDR3 is 13 residues.